A selection of T cell receptor beta chains follows, all from one sample in a study of cytomegalovirus exposure and HLA in healthy donors. The assay was immunoSEQ multiplex PCR, and TCRdb's table has in-frame clones only and misses some. Of some 130,000 clones listed, 75% to 80% are singletons. Sequenced: PBMCs. The receptors shown here come from a male donor in good health and CMV-seronegative. The CDR3 runs from the conserved cysteine through the conserved F or W. Fields, in order: J gene, D gene, CDR3 length, clone size, V gene, CDR3 DNA, CDR3 protein. A D gene is named only where the DNA matches it firmly. Rows may omit the clone size; those that give it use once, few, many or a size class.

TRBJ2-2 | - | 14 | - | TRBV7-3 | TGTGCCAGCAGCAAAGGTCGGGGGACCGGGGAGCTGTTTTTT | CASSKGRGTGELFF
TRBJ2-3 | TRBD2 | 16 | - | TRBV11-2 | TGTGCCAGCAGCTTAGGAGGCGGGGGGAGCACAGATACGCAGTATTTT | CASSLGGGGSTDTQYF
TRBJ1-5 | - | 15 | - | TRBV4-3 | TGCGCCAGCAGCCAAGGGGTTAGGGGGAATCAGCCCCAGCATTTT | CASSQGVRGNQPQHF
TRBJ2-5 | TRBD2 | 17 | - | TRBV5-1 | TGCGCCAGCAGCTTAAATCGACTAGCGGGGGACCCAGAGACCCAGTACTTC | CASSLNRLAGDPETQYF
TRBJ1-3 | - | 16 | - | TRBV15 | TGTGCCACCAGCAGACGAAGACAGAGCTCTGGAAACACCATATATTTT | CATSRRRQSSGNTIYF
TRBJ2-5 | TRBD2 | 18 | - | TRBV7-9 | TGTGCCAGCAGCTTCCCAGGGACTAGCGGGGGGGCATCAGAGACCCAGTACTTC | CASSFPGTSGGASETQYF
TRBJ1-2 | - | 14 | - | TRBV5-1 | TGCGCCAGCAGCTTGGACAACGGAGGCTATGGCTACACCTTC | CASSLDNGGYGYTF
TRBJ1-4 | - | 15 | - | TRBV18 | TGTGCCAGCTCACATAGGCAGGTGTTAAATGAAAAACTGTTTTTT | CASSHRQVLNEKLFF
TRBJ2-1 | TRBD1 | 15 | - | TRBV10-3 | TGTGCCATCAGGGGCCGAGGGACAGGGGACAATGAGCAGTTCTTC | CAIRGRGTGDNEQFF
TRBJ1-1 | - | 12 | few | TRBV7-2 | TGTGCCAGCAGCACTTACAACACTGAAGCTTTCTTT | CASSTYNTEAFF
TRBJ1-5 | - | 18 | - | TRBV7-9 | TGTGCCAGCAGCTTAGTCTCGGGAGGGGGTTGGGTTGACCAGCCCCAGCATTTT | CASSLVSGGGWVDQPQHF
TRBJ1-3 | - | 16 | - | TRBV9 | TGTGCCAGCAGCGTAGGGTTCGGTGACTCTGGAAACACCATATATTTT | CASSVGFGDSGNTIYF
TRBJ2-7 | - | 12 | few | TRBV7-9 | TGTGCCAGCAGCTTAGTCCGGTACGAGCAGTACTTC | CASSLVRYEQYF
TRBJ1-3 | TRBD1 | 14 | - | TRBV5-4 | TGTGCCAGCAGCTTGGACAGGGGGCGGGACACCATATATTTT | CASSLDRGRDTIYF
TRBJ1-2 | - | 13 | - | TRBV15 | TGTGCCACCAGCAGAGAAGGAGGCTATGGCTACACCTTC | CATSREGGYGYTF
TRBJ1-4 | - | 16 | - | TRBV4-3 | TGCGCCAGCAGCCAAGATAGCGGGGTCGCTAATGAAAAACTGTTTTTT | CASSQDSGVANEKLFF
TRBJ1-2 | TRBD1 | 15 | - | TRBV19 | TGTGCCAGTAGTAGGAGGGGACAGGAAGAATATGGCTACACCTTC | CASSRRGQEEYGYTF